A selection of T cell receptor beta chains follows, all from one sample in a study of blood T cell repertoires in COVID-19. Sequencing was performed with immunoSEQ multiplex PCR; in TCRdb, only in-frame clones are kept and a portion is missing. The sample lists a few hundred thousand clones; more than 85% were seen once. Sequenced: peripheral blood. These receptors were collected from a man aged 60 to 69 with acute or convalescent COVID-19. Both conserved end residues are part of each CDR3. Size is omitted from some rows. Given values are once, few, many or a class for expanded clones.

TRBV27,NA,CASSARGRRGEQYF
TRBV28,NA,CASNDRGHGYTF
TRBV7-2,NA,CASSLLAGPGGDTQYF
TRBV5-1,NA,CASSRPGDGNEQFF
TRBV2,once,CASSAGQGSEKLFF
TRBV7-9,once,CASSPGTGEQYF
TRBV11-2,NA,CASSLEWSPGYTF
TRBV4-2,NA,CASSQEDSLDTEAFF
TRBV7-3,once,CASPFGAPRGNTIYF
TRBV15,NA,CATSRDMGQGEWYGYTF
TRBV18,NA,CASSPQGVLARETQYF
TRBV27,NA,CASRPLEGNQPQHF
TRBV6-5,NA,CASSYSIMNRAYGYTF
TRBV5-1,NA,CASSFGLEVGELFF
TRBV4-2,NA,CASSQVNTNTEAFF
TRBV5-4,NA,CASSSQGPNTGELFF
TRBV3-1/TRBV3-2,NA,CASSHQQGAVGYTF